These 19 T cell receptor beta chains originate from one sample sequenced in a study of cytomegalovirus exposure and HLA in healthy donors. It was with 60 Vbeta and 13 Jbeta primers that the PCR ran. TCRdb's copy holds only in-frame clones and misses some; the assay was immunoSEQ multiplex PCR. The sample includes 170,000 or so clones, 75% to 90% of them seen just once. Source material: PBMCs. The receptors here all came from a male donor in good health and CMV-seropositive.

The chain carries TRBV7-2 and TRBJ2-7; the match to TRBD2 covers 9 bases. After removal of 1 base from V and 3 bases from J, the junction contained 4 bases not matched to a gene. The CDR3 length is 15 residues. The germline V gene has CDR1 SGHTA and CDR2 FQGNSA. The CDR3, as DNA: TGTGCCAGCAGCTTAGGCGGGAGGGTAGGCTACGAGCAGTACTTC. It is translated as CASSLGGRVGYEQYF.

The V call is TRBV6-4, the J call TRBJ2-3; 13 nucleotides match TRBD2. V lost 5 bases to trimming and J lost 0 bases; unmatched junction nucleotides: 2. This CDR3 region has 16 residues. Germline V gives CDR1 MRHNA, CDR2 SNTAGT. CDR3 nucleotide sequence: TGTGCCAGCAGTAAGGGACTAGCGGGAAGCACAGATACGCAGTATTTT. It codes for CASSKGLAGSTDTQYF.

The CDR3: CASSLIAGGEQYF. The CDR3 coding sequence is TGTGCCAGCAGCTTGATAGCGGGAGGCGAGCAGTACTTC. This chain joins TRBV5-6 and TRBJ2-7; 10 positions agree with TRBD2. With 1 base clipped from V and 6 bases from J, the junction kept 1 base outside the gene matches. Germline V gene sequence: CDR1 SGHDT, CDR2 YYEEEE. This CDR3 contains 13 residues.

The chain carries TRBV6-4 and TRBJ2-1; D perhaps matches TRBD2 (5 bases). The germline CDR1 and CDR2 sequences are MRHNA and SNTAGT. This CDR3 comprises 16 residues. Trimming took off 4 bases at V and 0 bases at J, with 13 bases between the two ends. The CDR3 DNA is TGTGCCAGCAGTGTGGAGCGGACTTACTCCTACAATGAGCAGTTCTTC. Translated: CASSVERTYSYNEQFF.

The rearrangement links TRBV11-3 to TRBJ2-1; no clear D gene. The CDR3 spans 12 residues. Trimming cost V 10 bases and J 3 bases, with 10 bases left between them. In germline, CDR1 is SGHNT, CDR2 YENEEA. CDR3 protein: CANWRFYNEQFF. The CDR3 nucleotides read TGTGCCAATTGGCGGTTCTACAATGAGCAGTTCTTC.

The chain joins TRBV5-1 to TRBJ2-2, with D possibly matching TRBD2 (6 bases). With 7 bases removed from V and 4 bases from J, the gap between germline ends came to 11 bases. This CDR3 is built from 13 residues. Germline-derived CDR1 and CDR2 are SGHRS and YFSETQ. The CDR3 loop reads CASGEAGTGELFF. The CDR3 nucleotides read TGCGCCAGCGGAGAAGCGGGCACCGGGGAGCTGTTTTTT.

The V and J genes are TRBV6-6 and TRBJ1-3; 7 bases fit TRBD1. V lost 4 bases, J lost 6 bases, and 9 bases stayed unmatched. CDR1 and CDR2 (germline): MNHNY, SVGAGI (reference sequence). This CDR3 contains 15 residues. Here the CDR3 DNA reads TGTGCCAGCAGTTCCGGGACAGCAAACGAAAACACCATATATTTT. The encoded protein is CASSSGTANENTIYF.

The genes are TRBV2 and TRBJ2-2, with a weak D call TRBD2 (7 bases). The CDR3 consists of 14 residues. Trimming took off 3 bases at V and 6 bases at J, with 11 bases between the two ends. Germline CDR1 is SNHLY and CDR2 is FYNNEI. The CDR3, as DNA: TGTGCCAGCAGTGAGAAGGGGGGGGCCGGGGAGCTGTTTTTT. This codes for CASSEKGGAGELFF. Drawing the rest from reference TRBV2 and TRBJ2-2, the complete variable domain is EPEVTQTPSHQVTQMGQEVILRCVPISNHLYFYWYRQILGQKVEFLVSFYNNEISEKSEIFDDQFSVERPDGSNFTLKIRSTKLEDSAMYFCASSEKGGAGELFFGEGSRLTVL.

The chain recombines TRBV29-1 with TRBJ1-1; TRBD1 is a possible D gene (5 bases). From germline, CDR1 is SQVTM and CDR2 ANQGSEA. V was clipped by 4 bases and J by 1 base, with 7 bases between them. The CDR3 contains 12 residues. CDR3 nucleotides: TGCAGCGTTGTAGGACAGAACACTGAAGCTTTCTTT. It is translated as CSVVGQNTEAFF.

The chain employs TRBV19 and TRBJ1-5; 8 bases line up with TRBD1. Germline lookup yields CDR1 LNHDA and CDR2 SQIVND (reference sequence). The ends lost 10 bases at V and 7 bases at J; junction bases unmatched: 9. This CDR3 contains 13 residues. The CDR3 DNA reads TGTGCCACCCGAGACAGGGGAGAACAGCCCCAGCATTTT. Amino acid sequence: CATRDRGEQPQHF. Looking up the rest from reference TRBV19 and TRBJ1-5 gives the full variable domain: DGGITQSPKYLFRKEGQNVTLSCEQNLNHDAMYWYRQDPGQGLRLIYYSQIVNDFQKGDIAEGYSVSREKKESFPLTVTSAQKNPTAFYLCATRDRGEQPQHFGDGTRLSIL.

V gene TRBV15 combines with J gene TRBJ2-7, with D perhaps matching TRBD1 (5 bases). CDR3 length: 16 residues. Looked up from germline, CDR1 is LNHNV and CDR2 is YYDKDF (reference sequence). The V end lost 0 bases, the J end lost 0 bases, and 12 bases lay between the germline ends. CDR3 nucleotides: TGTGCCACCAGCAGAGATCCGCAGGACATCTCCTACGAGCAGTACTTC. Amino acids: CATSRDPQDISYEQYF.

V and J are TRBV7-6 and TRBJ2-7; no definite D call. The germline V and J ends were trimmed by 3 bases and 5 bases, with 32 bases remaining between them. The CDR3 loop spans 20 amino acids. The germline CDR1 and CDR2 sequences are SGHVS and FNYEAQ. The DNA of the CDR3 is TGTGCCAGCAGCTTTCAGCGTCGGATTAAGGAGCCCCAAGAAGCCCACGAGCAGTACTTC. Protein sequence: CASSFQRRIKEPQEAHEQYF.

The CDR3 here is CASSSNYEQYF. The CDR3 nucleotides read TGCGCCAGCAGCTCCAACTACGAGCAGTACTTC. The chain uses TRBV5-1 and TRBJ2-5; no definite D call. The J call is doubtful: the DNA matches TRBJ2-7 better. The CDR3 extends over 11 amino acids. CDR1 and CDR2 (germline): SGHRS, YFSETQ.

V usage is TRBV11-2 and J usage is TRBJ2-5, with 9 bases matching TRBD1. CDR1 and CDR2 (germline): SGHAT, FQNNGV. The trim removed 1 base at V and 4 bases at J, leaving 4 bases unmatched. This CDR3 comprises 15 residues. The CDR3 nucleotides are TGTGCCAGCAGCTTAGGGGGGACAGGGCGAGAGACCCAGTACTTC. Its protein product is CASSLGGTGRETQYF.

The chain has TRBV7-6 and TRBJ2-7; TRBD1 agrees at 11 bases. V gave up 3 bases and J gave up 6 bases; unmatched junction bases: 4. CDR1 and CDR2 (germline): SGHVS, FNYEAQ. This CDR3 has 14 residues. This chain's CDR3 is CASSFGTGGREQYF. In nucleotides, the CDR3 is TGTGCCAGCAGCTTCGGGACAGGGGGGCGCGAGCAGTACTTC.

The CDR3 DNA is TGTGCCAGCAGTGCCCTCCCGTGGAGTGGGGAGACCCAGTACTTC. This translates into CASSALPWSGETQYF. V usage is TRBV6-5 and J usage is TRBJ2-5; D ambiguous. Germline lookup yields CDR1 MNHEY and CDR2 SVGAGI. The CDR3 loop spans 15 amino acids. V gave up 5 bases and J gave up 5 bases, with 18 bases separating them.

The gene calls are TRBV27 and TRBJ2-7; D not certain. V was trimmed by 1 base and J by 2 bases, leaving 9 bases between them. CDR1 and CDR2 from the germline V gene are MNHEY and SMNVEV (reference sequence). CDR3 length: 14 residues. The CDR3 DNA reads TGTGCCAGCAGTTTATTTACACCGACCTACGAGCAGTACTTC. Amino acids: CASSLFTPTYEQYF.

The chain employs TRBV10-3 and TRBJ1-2, with 7 nucleotides matching TRBD1. Germline values: CDR1 ENHRY, CDR2 SYGVKD. This CDR3 has 12 residues. V dropped 7 bases and J dropped 8; count of bases not matched to a gene: 7. DNA for the CDR3: TGTGCCATCAAGAAGGGGGCGGACGGCTACACCTTC. It yields the protein CAIKKGADGYTF.

This clone was seen a handful of times. The chain uses TRBV14 and TRBJ1-6; possible D gene TRBD1, 6 bases. V lost 4 bases, J lost 10 bases, and 14 bases lay in between. CDR1 is SGHDN, CDR2 FVKESK, per germline. The CDR3 is made up of 14 amino acids. The CDR3 DNA is TGTGCCAGCAGCCCGGCGGGGGGCACGTCACCCCTCCACTTT. Translated: CASSPAGGTSPLHF. Full variable domain (outside the CDR3, taken from reference TRBV14 and TRBJ1-6): EAGVTQFPSHSVIEKGQTVTLRCDPISGHDNLYWYRRVMGKEIKFLLHFVKESKQDESGMPNNRFLAERTGGTYSTLKVQPAELEDSGVYFCASSPAGGTSPLHFGNGTRLTVT.